This T cell receptor (beta chain) originates from a study of cytomegalovirus exposure and HLA in healthy donors. Whole-study findings and limits: TCR beta V- and J-gene trimming, according to a later analysis, was linked to a missense DCLRE1C variant. According to the study, about 180 TCR beta chains were cytomegalovirus-associated.

Worth noting for this clone: Its antigen remains unknown.

The PCR used 60 Vbeta and 13 Jbeta primers. Using immunoSEQ multiplex PCR, the repertoire was profiled, and TCRdb retains in-frame clones only, with some absent. The sample yields about 220,000 clones, 82% seen once. The TCR was taken from a man in his forties in good health and CMV-seropositive. Sequenced input: PBMCs.

Here the CDR3 reads CASSPRGGIGELFF. The DNA of the CDR3 is TGTGCCAGCAGCCCCCGTGGAGGGATCGGGGAGCTGTTTTTT. The rearrangement uses TRBV9 and TRBJ2-2, with D possibly TRBD2 on 6 matching bases. Deletions cut 4 bases from V and 7 bases from J, with 14 bases between. The CDR3 has 14 residues. Germline CDR1 SGDLS, CDR2 YYNGEE.